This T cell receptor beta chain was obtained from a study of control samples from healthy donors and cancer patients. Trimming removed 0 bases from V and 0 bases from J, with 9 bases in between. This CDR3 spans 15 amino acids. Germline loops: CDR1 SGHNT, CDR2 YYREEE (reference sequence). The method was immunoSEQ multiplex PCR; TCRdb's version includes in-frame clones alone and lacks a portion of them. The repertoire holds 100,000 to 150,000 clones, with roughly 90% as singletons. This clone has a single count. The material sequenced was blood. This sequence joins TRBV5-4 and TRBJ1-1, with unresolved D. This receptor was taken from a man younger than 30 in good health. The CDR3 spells CASSLAGVMNTEAFF. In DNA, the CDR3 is TGTGCCAGCAGCTTGGCCGGGGTCATGAACACTGAAGCTTTCTTT.